These 4 T cell receptor beta chains share one sample of origin, sequenced in a study of CD8+CD57+ T cells in acquired aplastic anemia. Before being chosen for sequencing, patients had shown CD8+CD57+ cell expansion by flow cytometry. Genomic DNA acted as the template from which TCR beta VDJ combination and CDR3 sequence profiling were carried out. TCRdb ran MiXCR on the reads and lists one entry per CDR3 protein. The sample records hundreds of thousands of distinct CDR3 sequences, over 40% being singletons. Sequencing was done on a sample of sorted CD4+, CD8+, or CD8+CD57+ T cells (not recorded which) from PBMCs. The source is a human donor with aplastic anemia.

About this clonotype itself: A much larger clone lies a single base off, so this may be a read error. The V and J genes are TRBV4-1 and TRBJ1-5; the D is unclear. The CDR3 totals 17 residues. Looked up from germline, CDR1 is MGHRA and CDR2 is YSYEKL. The CDR3 bases are TGCGCCAGCAGCCTGGGAGGGAGAGGCAGAACCAATCAGCCCCAGCGTTTT. Translating gives CASSLGGRGRTNQPQRF.

This clonotype was detected many times. This rearrangement joins TRBV2 to TRBJ1-2, with D perhaps matching TRBD1 (6 bases). Germline V gene data show CDR1 as SNHLY and CDR2 as FYNNEI. The CDR3 is 13 amino acids. The ends were cut back, 6 bases at V and 8 bases at J, with 16 bases in the middle. The CDR3 spells CASRDTGSQGYTF. The CDR3 DNA sequence: TGTGCCAGCAGAGATACAGGGTCTCAGGGCTACACCTTC.

The chain has TRBV10-3 and TRBJ2-7, with D possibly being TRBD1 or TRBD2 (5 bases each). The CDR3 has 13 residues. CDR1 and CDR2 (germline): ENHRY, SYGVKD. V was trimmed by 2 bases and J by 1 base, leaving 6 bases between them. CDR3 sequence: CAISEGGSYEQYF. CDR3 coding DNA: TGTGCCATCAGTGAGGGGGGTTCCTACGAGCAGTACTTC.

The chain carries TRBV15 and TRBJ1-2, with 8 bases aligning to TRBD1. Germline V CDR1 and CDR2: LNHNV, YYDKDF (reference sequence). V lost 0 bases and J lost 6; bases outside the gene matches: 3. This CDR3 region has 14 residues. The CDR3 DNA follows: TGTGCCACCAGCAGAGATCAGGGGGCGGATGGCTACACCTTC. It yields the protein CATSRDQGADGYTF. Combining the CDR3 with reference TRBV15 and TRBJ1-2 gives the whole variable domain DAMVIQNPRYQVTQFGKPVTLSCSQTLNHNVMYWYQQKSSQAPKLLFHYYDKDFNNEADTPDNFQSRRPNTSFCFLDIRSPGLGDTAMYLCATSRDQGADGYTFGSGTRLTVV.